The entry below describes one T cell receptor beta chain. Its matching antigen is unknown. These data are taken from a study of cytomegalovirus exposure and HLA in healthy donors. General study findings and limits: The study put 160 or so TCR beta chains on its list as cytomegalovirus-associated.

Researchers ran the PCR with 60 Vbeta and 13 Jbeta primers. TCRdb's table, derived via immunoSEQ multiplex PCR, lists solely in-frame clones and lacks some. This repertoire shows over 150,000 clones, roughly 85% found once; its top ten account for over 0.95%. The V and J ends lost 5 bases and 3 bases, in that order; junction bases with no gene match: 5. The CDR3 is 16 amino acids. Germline assignment: CDR1 SEHNR and CDR2 FQNEAQ (reference sequence). The sequence was obtained from a woman aged 45-65 years in good health and CMV-seronegative. The V gene is TRBV7-9, the J gene TRBJ2-1; 12 bases match TRBD2. The material sequenced was PBMCs. The DNA for the CDR3 is TGTGCCAGCAGCCCCGGGACTAGCGGGTACTACAATGAGCAGTTCTTC. This gives the protein CASSPGTSGYYNEQFF.